This is a list of T cell receptor beta chains from one sample in a study of blood T cell repertoires in COVID-19. The protocol was immunoSEQ multiplex PCR, while the TCRdb copy is restricted to in-frame clones and leaves out a portion. The sample contains 150,000 to 200,000 clones, approximately 83% of which appear only once. Sequencing was done on a sample of PBMCs or T cells enriched from blood (not recorded which). The receptors originated from a man between 65 and 85 years old who had been exposed to COVID-19. The CDR3 runs from the conserved cysteine through the conserved F or W. D genes are given only for firm matches. Part of the rows lack a size; the others show once, few, many or a class for expanded clones.

TRBD1,TRBV5-4,-,TRBJ1-3,17,TGTGCCAGCAGCTTGGGTGGGACAGGCCTCTCTGGAAACACCATATATTTT,CASSLGGTGLSGNTIYF
-,TRBV6-1,-,TRBJ2-6,16,TGTGCCAGCAGTGAAGCGCAGGGCTCTGGGGCCAACGTCCTGACTTTC,CASSEAQGSGANVLTF
-,TRBV19,-,TRBJ2-7,14,TGTGCCAGTAGTTTGGGGCAGAAGGGGGACGAGCAGTACTTC,CASSLGQKGDEQYF
-,TRBV19,-,TRBJ1-4,20,TGTGCCAGTAGTATAGTTTTCGGCGTCTTTCAACCGACAGTAAATGAAAAACTGTTTTTT,CASSIVFGVFQPTVNEKLFF
-,TRBV28,few,TRBJ1-6,14,TGTGCCAGCAGTCTGACAGGCCATTGGGAACCCCTCCACTTT,CASSLTGHWEPLHF
TRBD1,TRBV27,-,TRBJ1-2,19,TGTGCCAGCAGTTCCAACAGGGGGCACCGTGACCCTTTTAACTATGGCTACACCTTC,CASSSNRGHRDPFNYGYTF
-,TRBV4-1,-,TRBJ1-2,14,TGCGCCAGCAGCCACGGTACGGCTAACTATGGCTACACCTTC,CASSHGTANYGYTF
-,TRBV3-1/TRBV3-2,-,TRBJ2-1,15,TGTGCCAGCAGCCGCGGGACCCTGGCCTACAATGAGCAGTTCTTC,CASSRGTLAYNEQFF
TRBD1,TRBV19,-,TRBJ2-1,13,TGTGCCAGTAGTGTCGACAGGGGCGATGAGCAGTTCTTC,CASSVDRGDEQFF
-,TRBV5-1,-,TRBJ1-1,14,TGCGCCAGCAGCTTGGAAAATATGAACACTGAAGCTTTCTTT,CASSLENMNTEAFF
TRBD1,TRBV13,few,TRBJ1-1,13,TGTGCCAGCAGGCCCAGGGGGTGGGCTGAAGCTTTCTTT,CASRPRGWAEAFF
-,TRBV10-3,-,TRBJ1-2,14,TGTGCCATCAGCAGGGACACATCTAACTATGGCTACACCTTC,CAISRDTSNYGYTF
TRBD2,TRBV7-2,-,TRBJ2-1,15,TGTGCCAGCAGCAAGACTAGCGGGGCTTACAATGAGCAGTTCTTC,CASSKTSGAYNEQFF
TRBD1,TRBV6-1,-,TRBJ2-1,15,TGTGCCAGCAGTGAGGGACAGGGACTTTACAATGAGCAGTTCTTC,CASSEGQGLYNEQFF
TRBD1,TRBV30,-,TRBJ1-4,13,TGTGCCTGTCAGACAGGGCGGGGTGAAAAACTGTTTTTT,CACQTGRGEKLFF
-,TRBV5-1,-,TRBJ1-6,14,TGCGCCAACTTGGGGAGATTCTATAATTCACCCCTCCACTTT,CANLGRFYNSPLHF
TRBD1,TRBV7-2,-,TRBJ2-7,13,TGTGCCAGCAGCTCGGGACAGCGCTACGAGCAGTACTTC,CASSSGQRYEQYF
-,TRBV3-1/TRBV3-2,-,TRBJ2-7,17,TGTGCCAGCAGCCAGAGCCCCACATGGCAGGACACGATCGAGCAGTACTTC,CASSQSPTWQDTIEQYF
TRBD1,TRBV23-1,-,TRBJ2-7,14,TGCGCCAGCAGTCCTCCGGGACAGAACTACGAGCAGTACTTC,CASSPPGQNYEQYF
-,TRBV7-9,-,TRBJ2-7,15,TGTGCCAGCAGCTTCGCGGGACAGCCGACCTACGAGCAGTACTTC,CASSFAGQPTYEQYF
-,TRBV7-2,-,TRBJ1-4,14,TGTGCCAGCAGCTCGCCCGCGGGAGGAGAAAAACTGTTTTTT,CASSSPAGGEKLFF
-,TRBV5-6,-,TRBJ2-2,15,TGTGCCAGCAGCCCATTCCCGGGAGCGGGCGGGGAGCTGTTTTTT,CASSPFPGAGGELFF
-,TRBV19,few,TRBJ2-3,12,TGTGCCAGTAGTACGACAGCGGATACGCAGTATTTT,CASSTTADTQYF
-,TRBV6-1,-,TRBJ1-2,11,TGTGCCAGCAGTGACAGCTATGGCTACACCTTC,CASSDSYGYTF
TRBD1,TRBV11-3,-,TRBJ1-2,14,TGTGCCAGCAGCTTAGATCGGACAGGGAATGGCTACACCTTC,CASSLDRTGNGYTF
TRBD2,TRBV19,-,TRBJ2-5,15,TGTGCCAGTTCCCTCGGACTAGCGTACCAAGAGACCCAGTACTTC,CASSLGLAYQETQYF
TRBD1,TRBV5-6,-,TRBJ2-3,16,TGTGCCAGCAGCTTGGCGGCAACAGGGGGGACAGATACGCAGTATTTT,CASSLAATGGTDTQYF
-,TRBV27,-,TRBJ1-1,15,TGTGCCAGCAGCTCCCTAACGGGGGGTGACACTGAAGCTTTCTTT,CASSSLTGGDTEAFF
TRBD2,TRBV27,-,TRBJ2-1,15,TGTGCCAGCAGTTTAGCGGGACTAGCGGGCAATGAGCAGTTCTTC,CASSLAGLAGNEQFF
TRBD1,TRBV6-5,-,TRBJ1-1,16,TGTGCCAGCAGTTGGGGGGACAGATGGGAAATCCCTGAAGCTTTCTTT,CASSWGDRWEIPEAFF
TRBD1,TRBV28,-,TRBJ1-2,11,TGTGCCAGTGGGACAGGGAACGGCTACACCTTC,CASGTGNGYTF
TRBD1,TRBV29-1,-,TRBJ1-1,14,TGCAGCGTAGAGCGGACAGGGGCGAACACTGAAGCTTTCTTT,CSVERTGANTEAFF
TRBD1,TRBV7-2,few,TRBJ1-3,15,TGTGCCAGCAGCTTAGCGACAGGGCCTGGAAACACCATATATTTT,CASSLATGPGNTIYF
TRBD1,TRBV29-1,-,TRBJ1-1,15,TGCAGCGTTATGGGTCGGACAGGGGCAGATACTGAAGCTTTCTTT,CSVMGRTGADTEAFF
-,TRBV30,-,TRBJ1-6,14,TGTGCCTGGAGTTTGGGGCAGGATAATTCACCCCTCCACTTT,CAWSLGQDNSPLHF
TRBD1,TRBV13,-,TRBJ1-2,14,TGTGCCAGCAGCTTAAGGGGGACAGGGGGTGGCTACACCTTC,CASSLRGTGGGYTF
-,TRBV7-2,-,TRBJ1-4,15,TGTGCCAGCACCTATGAGGCTGCAACTAATGAAAAACTGTTTTTT,CASTYEAATNEKLFF
TRBD1,TRBV6-5,-,TRBJ2-7,14,TGTGCCAGCAGGGGTTTGACAGGGGGCTACGAGCAGTACTTC,CASRGLTGGYEQYF
-,TRBV29-1,-,TRBJ1-1,15,TGCAGCGTTGAGCGATCCGGACAGAGGAACACTGAAGCTTTCTTT,CSVERSGQRNTEAFF
-,TRBV9,-,TRBJ2-3,16,TGTGCCAGCAGCGTAGCGCCTAGCCTGGGCACAGATACGCAGTATTTT,CASSVAPSLGTDTQYF
TRBD1,TRBV7-9,few,TRBJ1-2,16,TGTGCCAGCAGCATAGGGGACAGCGCATCTAACTATGGCTACACCTTC,CASSIGDSASNYGYTF
-,TRBV3-1/TRBV3-2,-,TRBJ1-3,17,TGTGCCAGCAGCCAAAGAGGGGGTAGCGGGGCTGGAAACACCATATATTTT,CASSQRGGSGAGNTIYF
TRBD1,TRBV7-6,-,TRBJ1-6,16,TGTGCCAGCAGCTTAGGGACAGGGGAATTGAATTCACCCCTCCACTTT,CASSLGTGELNSPLHF
TRBD2,TRBV3-1/TRBV3-2,-,TRBJ2-2,18,TGTGCCAGCAGCCAAGTCTCTCTAGCGGGGGGGAACACCGGGGAGCTGTTTTTT,CASSQVSLAGGNTGELFF
TRBD1,TRBV2,-,TRBJ2-5,16,TGTGCCAGCAGGTTTGACAGGGGAAGGGGGCAAGAGACCCAGTACTTC,CASRFDRGRGQETQYF
TRBD2,TRBV5-1,-,TRBJ2-5,17,TGCGCCAGCAGCCCTTGGACTAGCGGGGGGGCCGGGGAGACCCAGTACTTC,CASSPWTSGGAGETQYF